One sample yielded the 24 T cell receptor beta chains listed below, sequenced in a study of blood T cell repertoires in COVID-19. The repertoire was sequenced with immunoSEQ multiplex PCR; TCRdb's copy has only in-frame clones and lacks some. Of 90,000 to 130,000 clones in the sample, 72% were seen once. What was sequenced was peripheral blood. The receptors were gathered from an older woman with acute or convalescent COVID-19.

This sequence joins TRBV6-2 or TRBV6-3 and TRBJ2-5; D gene uncertain. The germline gives CDR1 MNHEY, CDR2 SVGEGT. The V end was cut by 4 bases, the J end by 7 bases, with 7 bases between. This CDR3 region has 11 residues. CDR3 sequence: CASSFSWTQYF. CDR3 in DNA: TGTGCCAGCAGTTTTTCTTGGACCCAGTACTTC.

The V gene is TRBV18, the J gene TRBJ1-1, with 8 nucleotides matching TRBD1. The V gene end was trimmed by 6 bases and the J gene end by 6 bases; junction bases not matched to a gene: 9. This CDR3 region has 14 residues. In germline, CDR1 is KGHSH, CDR2 LQKENI. This CDR3 reads CASSPDREFAEAFF. CDR3 DNA sequence: TGTGCCAGCTCGCCGGACAGGGAGTTCGCTGAAGCTTTCTTT.

In DNA form, the CDR3 reads TGTGCCAGCAGCGTACTAGAGGGGGCGAGCTACACCTTC. Translating it yields CASSVLEGASYTF. The rearrangement joins TRBV2 to TRBJ1-2, with 7 bases lining up with TRBD1. The germline V gene has CDR1 SNHLY and CDR2 FYNNEI. V shed 6 bases, J shed 9 bases, and the junction held 10 bases outside the gene matches. There are 13 residues in the CDR3. Filled out from reference TRBV2 and TRBJ1-2, the complete variable domain reads EPEVTQTPSHQVTQMGQEVILRCVPISNHLYFYWYRQILGQKVEFLVSFYNNEISEKSEIFDDQFSVERPDGSNFTLKIRSTKLEDSAMYFCASSVLEGASYTFGSGTRLTVV.

V and J are TRBV28 and TRBJ1-5, with TRBD1 matching over 9 bases. CDR3 length: 16 residues. The V gene end was trimmed by 3 bases and the J gene end by 3 bases; junction bases not matched to a gene: 6. The germline V gene encodes CDR1 MDHEN and CDR2 SYDVKM. The CDR3 DNA sequence: TGTGCCAGCAGTTTGCGGACAGGGGCCTACAATCAGCCCCAGCATTTT. Residues: CASSLRTGAYNQPQHF.

The rearrangement uses TRBV2 and TRBJ2-1; 11 bases align to TRBD2. The CDR3 runs 15 residues. Germline V gene sequence: CDR1 SNHLY, CDR2 FYNNEI. V lost 4 bases, J lost 6 bases, and 5 bases stayed unmatched. CDR3 bases: TGTGCCAGCAGTGCCGGGACTAGCGGATTCAATGAGCAGTTCTTC. Its protein product is CASSAGTSGFNEQFF.

The chain joins TRBV5-1 to TRBJ2-2; 10 nucleotides match TRBD1. The CDR3 contains 17 residues. CDR1 is SGHRS, CDR2 YFSETQ, per germline. V lost 5 bases, J lost 4 bases, and 11 bases stayed unmatched. The CDR3 loop reads CASSETTGGLPTGELFF. For the CDR3, the DNA is TGCGCCAGCAGTGAAACGACAGGGGGCCTACCCACCGGGGAGCTGTTTTTT.

The V and J genes are TRBV14 and TRBJ1-2, with D possibly being TRBD1 (5 bases). Germline CDR1 and CDR2: SGHDN and FVKESK. CDR3 size: 14 residues. Deletions cut 1 base from V and 13 bases from J, with 19 bases between. The CDR3 loop is CASSQGLAGGNSTF. The CDR3 nucleotides are TGTGCCAGCAGCCAAGGCCTGGCGGGGGGAAATAGCACCTTC. Looking up the rest from reference TRBV14 and TRBJ1-2 gives the full variable domain: EAGVTQFPSHSVIEKGQTVTLRCDPISGHDNLYWYRRVMGKEIKFLLHFVKESKQDESGMPNNRFLAERTGGTYSTLKVQPAELEDSGVYFCASSQGLAGGNSTFGSGTRLTVV.

This clone was recorded a few times. V and J are TRBV5-1 and TRBJ1-6; the D gene is possibly TRBD1 (6 bases). Germline V gene data show CDR1 as SGHRS and CDR2 as YFSETQ. Trimming shortened V by 4 bases and J by 7 bases, and 15 bases separated the two germline ends. The CDR3 contains 15 residues. CDR3 coding DNA: TGCGCCAGCAGCCCCACCGGGACACCGAATTCACCCCTCCACTTT. This sequence encodes CASSPTGTPNSPLHF.

This clone was counted a few times. At the DNA level, this CDR3 is encoded by other sequences in the same sample as well. The chain has TRBV24-1 and TRBJ2-3, with 7 positions matching TRBD1. V gave up 4 bases and J gave up 1 base; unmatched junction bases: 1. Germline values: CDR1 KGHDR, CDR2 SFDVKD. This CDR3 has 14 residues. Here the CDR3 DNA reads TGTGCCACCAGTGAGGGGACAGGCACAGATACGCAGTATTTT. Encoded protein: CATSEGTGTDTQYF.

This clone was picked up a small number of times. V is TRBV7-9 and J is TRBJ1-2, with D unclear. Between the trimmed V and J ends, which lost 0 bases and 3 bases, there was a span of 8 bases. The CDR3 extends over 14 amino acids. The germline gives CDR1 SEHNR, CDR2 FQNEAQ (reference sequence). The CDR3 protein is CASSLAWADYGYTF. The CDR3 DNA reads TGTGCCAGCAGCTTAGCGTGGGCAGACTATGGCTACACCTTC.

CDR3 in amino acids: CAISAARGSVNTEAFF. The CDR3 DNA follows: TGTGCCATCAGTGCAGCCAGGGGGAGTGTGAACACTGAAGCTTTCTTT. The chain recombines TRBV10-3 with TRBJ1-1; 7 bases match TRBD1. The ends lost 4 bases at V and 0 bases at J; junction bases unmatched: 8. In germline, CDR1 is ENHRY, CDR2 SYGVKD. The CDR3 length is 16 residues.

This chain joins TRBV13 and TRBJ1-3; 7 positions match TRBD1. Germline loops: CDR1 PRHDT, CDR2 FYEKMQ (reference sequence). V lost 5 bases to trimming and J lost 0 bases; unmatched junction nucleotides: 7. The CDR3 is 16 residues long. The CDR3 spells CASSTMGQTSGNTIYF. The CDR3 coding sequence is TGTGCCAGCAGCACCATGGGACAGACCTCTGGAAACACCATATATTTT. Combining the CDR3 with reference TRBV13 and TRBJ1-3 gives the whole variable domain AAGVIQSPRHLIKEKRETATLKCYPIPRHDTVYWYQQGPGQDPQFLISFYEKMQSDKGSIPDRFSAQQFSDYHSELNMSSLELGDSALYFCASSTMGQTSGNTIYFGEGSWLTVV.

This clone has a single count. This chain joins TRBV29-1 and TRBJ2-3; perhaps TRBD2 as D (6 bases). The ends were cut back, 2 bases at V and 5 bases at J, with 11 bases in the middle. The CDR3 length is 13 residues. The germline V gene encodes CDR1 SQVTM and CDR2 ANQGSEA. CDR3 loop: CSVEKGRGDTQYF. DNA for the CDR3: TGCAGCGTTGAAAAGGGGCGGGGAGATACGCAGTATTTT.

The CDR3 loop reads CASSSGGEETQYF. DNA of the CDR3: TGTGCCAGCAGTAGCGGGGGGGAAGAGACCCAGTACTTC. The J gene is TRBJ2-5, the V gene TRBV7-3; 11 bases map to TRBD2. There are 13 residues in the CDR3. In germline, CDR1 is SGHTA, CDR2 FQGTGA. With 6 bases clipped from V and 3 bases from J, the junction kept 0 bases outside the gene matches.

The chain has TRBV30 and TRBJ2-2; D may be TRBD1 (5 bases). CDR3 size: 16 residues. Trimming cost V 4 bases and J 4 bases, with 19 bases left between them. The germline gives CDR1 GTSNPN, CDR2 SVGIG (reference sequence). CDR3 residues: CAWTNKGARGTGELFF. DNA of the CDR3: TGTGCCTGGACCAATAAAGGGGCTCGAGGCACCGGGGAGCTGTTTTTT.

The gene calls are TRBV6-6 and TRBJ1-6, with 7 bases fitting TRBD1. This CDR3 has 15 amino acids. V gave up 6 bases and J gave up 4 bases; unmatched junction bases: 6. Germline CDR1 reads MNHNY; CDR2 reads SVGAGI (reference sequence). Written as DNA, the CDR3 is TGTGCCAGCAGCGTTGGGACAGCTTATAATTCACCCCTCCACTTT. It encodes CASSVGTAYNSPLHF.

The V gene is TRBV5-1, the J gene TRBJ1-2; D not certain. This CDR3 spans 17 amino acids. Germline CDR1 is SGHRS and CDR2 is YFSETQ. Trimming cost V 0 bases and J 0 bases, with 15 bases left between them. The CDR3 protein is CASSLGSWAGTNYGYTF. The CDR3 coding sequence is TGCGCCAGCAGCTTGGGTTCGTGGGCCGGAACTAACTATGGCTACACCTTC.

The rearrangement joins TRBV7-9 to TRBJ2-2; TRBD1 matches at 7 bases. J gave up 2 bases and V 0 bases, and 3 bases lay outside the gene matches. Germline CDR1 is SEHNR and CDR2 is FQNEAQ (reference sequence). The CDR3 length is 16 residues. As DNA, the CDR3 is TGTGCCAGCAGCTTAGCTGGGACAGTCAACACCGGGGAGCTGTTTTTT. This sequence encodes CASSLAGTVNTGELFF.

The V call is TRBV7-2, the J call TRBJ1-5; D gene unclear. Trimming stripped 1 base from V and 3 bases from J, with 7 bases between. CDR3 length: 14 amino acids. The germline gives CDR1 SGHTA, CDR2 FQGNSA. The CDR3 region is CASSLVGVNQPQHF. The CDR3 nucleotides read TGTGCCAGCAGCTTAGTGGGCGTCAATCAGCCCCAGCATTTT. Drawing the rest from reference TRBV7-2 and TRBJ1-5, the complete variable domain is GAGVSQSPSNKVTEKGKDVELRCDPISGHTALYWYRQSLGQGLEFLIYFQGNSAPDKSGLPSDRFSAERTGGSVSTLTIQRTQQEDSAVYLCASSLVGVNQPQHFGDGTRLSIL.

The chain couples TRBV9 to TRBJ2-1, with 10 bases identical to TRBD2. CDR1 is SGDLS, CDR2 YYNGEE, per germline. The trim removed 4 bases at V and 9 bases at J, leaving 10 bases unmatched. The CDR3 extends over 15 amino acids. The CDR3 bases are TGTGCCAGCAGCCTCCTGCTAGCGGGGGATGGTGAGCAGTTCTTC. This encodes CASSLLLAGDGEQFF.

The genes are TRBV3-1 (or the pseudogene TRBV3-2) and TRBJ2-7; D call uncertain. This CDR3 spans 13 amino acids. The V end lost 4 bases, the J end lost 9 bases, and 16 bases lay between the germline ends. CDR1 and CDR2 (germline): LGHDT, YNNKEL (reference sequence). The CDR3 DNA is TGTGCCAGCAGCCCCCTTGGCGACGGCGGGCAGTACTTC. It encodes CASSPLGDGGQYF.

CDR3 sequence (DNA): TGTGCCAGCAGCCCGGGCGGGGGGGCCCCCTACGAGCAGTACTTC. Protein sequence: CASSPGGGAPYEQYF. The chain joins TRBV7-3 to TRBJ2-7; 9 nucleotides agree with TRBD2. The germline V gene has CDR1 SGHTA and CDR2 FQGTGA. The CDR3 contains 15 residues. The ends lost 5 bases at V and 2 bases at J; junction bases unmatched: 7.

The chain joins TRBV6-5 to TRBJ1-2; D uncertain. The CDR3 extends over 15 amino acids. V lost 4 bases, J lost 0 bases, and 12 bases lay in between. Germline CDR1 and CDR2: MNHEY and SVGAGI. CDR3 amino acids: CASSSRGATNYGYTF. In nucleotides, the CDR3 is TGTGCCAGCAGTTCCCGAGGCGCTACTAACTATGGCTACACCTTC.

This chain connects TRBV24-1 to TRBJ1-1; 8 bases are shared with TRBD1. Germline V gene data show CDR1 as KGHDR and CDR2 as SFDVKD. The CDR3 is made up of 15 amino acids. V lost 4 bases and J lost 4; bases outside the gene matches: 7. The CDR3 bases are TGTGCCACCAGTGACTCAGGGGGCGGAGGCACTGAAGCTTTCTTT. It is translated as CATSDSGGGGTEAFF.